This record looks at one TCR beta chain sequence and its context. V lost 6 bases and J 8 bases, leaving 16 bases between the germline ends. Germline V lookup: CDR1 SGHNT, CDR2 YENEEA. The CDR3 runs 14 residues. These data originate in a study of blood T cell repertoires in COVID-19. Study details: Sources were T cells, B-cell-depleted T cells, or PBMCs; the material itself was cDNA or gDNA.

The repertoire was sequenced with immunoSEQ multiplex PCR; TCRdb's copy has only in-frame clones and lacks some. The table records about 400,000 clones, around 92% of them present only once. The chain employs TRBV11-3 and TRBJ2-2, with a weak D call TRBD1 (5 bases). The TCR originated in a man in his forties with acute or convalescent COVID-19. The sequenced material came from peripheral blood. The CDR3 here is CASSPGQSTGELFF. For the CDR3, the DNA is TGTGCCAGCAGTCCCGGACAATCGACGGGGGAGCTGTTTTTT.